The entry below describes one TCR beta chain. Antigen specificity is unknown. This sample was included in a study of T-cell reconstitution after alpha-beta-depleted transplantation in children. Findings and caveats of the study: Fresh T-cell production supplied most of the T-cell counts and diversity seen one year after transplant. Surviving recipient T cells and intrathymic progenitors accounted for some patients' high TCRbeta diversity at day 60. It was reported that alpha-beta T cells came from several hundred expanded graft clones (about two months after transplant).

The V and J ends lost 2 bases and 7 bases, in that order; junction bases with no gene match: 3. This CDR3 has 14 residues. CDR1 MDHEN and CDR2 SYDVKM come from the germline V gene. Library preparation (for TCRbeta) was performed with unique molecular identifiers. TCRdb independently ran MiXCR on the PCR reads; one entry per CDR3 protein. Counted here are fewer than 350,000 distinct CDR3 sequences, over 7% occurring once; the ten biggest clones make up over 7.5%. The specimen comprised peripheral blood, sampled 360 days after TCRalphabeta/CD19-depleted stem cell transplant. This chain uses TRBV28 with TRBJ2-1, with 9 bases identical to TRBD2. The receptor's source is a female patient aged 2 to 10 who had a stem cell transplant for Fanconi anemia, so the T cells may come from the graft donor. The CDR3 DNA sequence: TGTGCCAGCAGTTTACGCGGGAGGGGGAATGAGCAGTTCTTC. As protein: CASSLRGRGNEQFF.